A single sample gave rise to the 9 T cell receptor beta chains below, sequenced in a study of PD-1 blockade in classical Hodgkin lymphoma. After autologous stem cell transplantation all patients relapsed, and prior brentuximab vedotin exposure differed between cohorts. This table comes from immunoSEQ multiplex PCR, and its TCRdb copy is limited to in-frame clones, with some not included. The sample contains tens of thousands of clones, 71% of which appear only once. Sequencing used peripheral blood mononuclear cells (PBMCs), obtained before the second cycle of nivolumab. Receptors originate from a human donor with classical Hodgkin lymphoma.

V usage is TRBV28 and J usage is TRBJ1-6; TRBD1 is a possible D gene (6 bases). Trimming stripped 6 bases from V and 10 bases from J, with 13 bases between. The CDR3 has 13 residues. CDR1 and CDR2 (germline): MDHEN, SYDVKM. The CDR3 sequence is CASRGALGSPLHF. CDR3 coding DNA: TGTGCCAGCAGGGGGGCCCTCGGGTCACCCCTCCACTTT.

This clone occurred once. This rearrangement joins TRBV12-2 to TRBJ2-2; the table assigns TRBD2, which was not confirmed against the DNA. TRBV12-2 is given as a pseudogene. The CDR3 is made up of 16 amino acids. The CDR3 DNA reads TGTGCAAGTGCCACCTGGAGGCAGCCGAACACCGGGGAGCTGTTTTTT. Translation: CASATWRQPNTGELFF.

The chain couples TRBV9 to TRBJ1-2; 7 nucleotides match TRBD1. The CDR3 is made up of 12 amino acids. The germline V gene has CDR1 SGDLS and CDR2 YYNGEE. With V trimmed by 0 bases and J by 8 bases, 1 base remained unmatched. DNA for the CDR3: TGTGCCAGCAGCGTAGGAGGGGGCGGCTACACCTTC. Its protein product is CASSVGGGGYTF.

V is TRBV6-1 and J is TRBJ1-1; 7 bases align to TRBD1. Unmatched junction bases numbered 7, after V lost 5 bases and J lost 1 base. Germline values: CDR1 MNHNS, CDR2 SASEGT. This CDR3 has 15 amino acids. This CDR3 is CASSIQGIGNTEAFF. The DNA of the CDR3 is TGTGCCAGCAGTATACAGGGGATAGGGAACACTGAAGCTTTCTTT.

The chain carries TRBV18 and TRBJ2-5; D unclear. Germline-derived CDR1 and CDR2 are KGHSH and LQKENI. The V end lost 5 bases, the J end lost 5 bases, and 12 bases lay between the germline ends. CDR3 size: 13 residues. The CDR3 loop is CASSGLPQETQYF. The DNA for the CDR3 is TGTGCCAGCTCAGGCCTCCCCCAGGAGACCCAGTACTTC.

V and J are TRBV27 and TRBJ2-4; 13 bases fit TRBD2. From germline, CDR1 is MNHEY and CDR2 SMNVEV (reference sequence). J was trimmed by 8 bases and V by 5 bases; bases with no gene match: 6. The CDR3 is 15 residues long. CDR3 coding DNA: TGTGCCAGCAGTCCGGGGACTAGCGGGGAGGACATTCAGTACTTC. This sequence encodes CASSPGTSGEDIQYF.

The J gene is TRBJ2-1, the V gene TRBV19; 9 positions agree with TRBD2. Germline CDR1 reads LNHDA; CDR2 reads SQIVND (reference sequence). Trimming at V came to 5 bases and at J to 9 bases, leaving 14 bases not matched to a gene. This CDR3 spans 16 amino acids. CDR3 nucleotides: TGTGCCAGTAGTGCCCCCGGGACTAGCAGGGAAGCTGAGCAGTTCTTC. Encoded protein: CASSAPGTSREAEQFF.

This clone turned up a few times. This chain uses TRBV2 with TRBJ1-2, with D perhaps matching TRBD1 (5 bases). Germline V CDR1 and CDR2: SNHLY, FYNNEI. V gave up 4 bases and J gave up 8 bases, with 11 bases separating them. The CDR3 spans 12 residues. The CDR3 reads CASSGQGGGYTF. The CDR3 bases are TGTGCCAGCAGTGGGCAGGGAGGCGGCTACACCTTC.

The CDR3 sequence: CASSQTGDQAFF. Here the CDR3 DNA reads TGTGCCAGCAGCCAGACAGGGGACCAAGCTTTCTTT. The rearrangement uses TRBV7-9 and TRBJ1-1, with 8 bases identical to TRBD1. The trim removed 5 bases at V and 9 bases at J, leaving 5 bases unmatched. CDR1 and CDR2 from the germline V gene are SEHNR and FQNEAQ (reference sequence). The CDR3 is 12 residues long.